Following are 6 T cell receptor beta chains from one sample sequenced in a study of CD8 T cells in Susac syndrome. A quantity of roughly 0.5 to 1 ug RNA underwent reverse transcription using random hexamers. TCRdb recomputed calls from the immunoSEQ multiplex PCR reads with MiXCR, one row per CDR3 protein. Of 160,000 or so distinct CDR3 sequences listed, about 95% are singletons. The material sequenced was CD8+ T cells from PBMCs. The receptors were gathered from a human donor with multiple sclerosis.

V gene TRBV27 combines with J gene TRBJ2-7; D not certain. This CDR3 spans 14 amino acids. V was cut by 0 bases and J by 2 bases, with 8 bases left in between. Germline values: CDR1 MNHEY, CDR2 SMNVEV (reference sequence). CDR3 nucleotide sequence: TGTGCCAGCAGTTTATCTCCAGGCCCCTACGAGCAGTACTTC. Translated, it gives CASSLSPGPYEQYF.

The chain links TRBV29-1 to TRBJ1-1; D is uncertain. Trimming shortened V by 7 bases and J by 4 bases, and 22 bases separated the two germline ends. The CDR3 has 15 residues. Germline CDR1 and CDR2: SQVTM and ANQGSEA. In DNA form, the CDR3 reads TGCAGCGGTAGCCTTTGGAGGCCGGCGGGCACTGAAGCTTTCTTT. This sequence encodes CSGSLWRPAGTEAFF.

V usage is TRBV20-1 and J usage is TRBJ1-5; TRBD1 aligns across 9 bases. CDR3 length: 16 residues. Germline-derived CDR1 and CDR2 are DFQATT and SNEGSKA (reference sequence). Losses at the gene ends were 3 bases for V and 4 bases for J; bases not matched to a gene: 10. CDR3 coding DNA: TGCAGTGCTAGGGACAGGGGCGCGTTGGGTAATCAGCCCCAGCATTTT. Translated, it gives CSARDRGALGNQPQHF.

The chain carries TRBV9 and TRBJ2-2; 8 bases fit TRBD1. Germline V lookup: CDR1 SGDLS, CDR2 YYNGEE. The CDR3 length is 14 residues. V lost 3 bases, J lost 3 bases, and 1 base stayed unmatched. Written as DNA, the CDR3 is TGTGCCAGCAGCGAGACAGGGGACACCGGGGAGCTGTTTTTT. Translating it yields CASSETGDTGELFF.

V usage is TRBV7-9 and J usage is TRBJ2-7; the match to TRBD2 covers 7 bases. Germline CDR1 SEHNR, CDR2 FQNEAQ (reference sequence). The CDR3 is 12 amino acids. With V trimmed by 10 bases and J by 2 bases, 5 bases remained unmatched. CDR3 region: CATGEGPYEQYV. CDR3 bases: TGTGCCACGGGGGAGGGGCCCTACGAGCAGTACGTC.

This clonotype was detected only once. The rearrangement joins TRBV27 to TRBJ2-5, with D perhaps given as TRBD1 or TRBD2 (6 bases each). This CDR3 comprises 15 residues. The V gene lost 5 bases and the J gene lost 1 base, with 14 bases spanning the gap. Germline V gene sequence: CDR1 MNHEY, CDR2 SMNVEV (reference sequence). The CDR3 reads CASSRWGAPQETQYF. The DNA for the CDR3 is TGTGCCAGCAGTCGGTGGGGGGCCCCCCAAGAGACCCAGTACTTC.